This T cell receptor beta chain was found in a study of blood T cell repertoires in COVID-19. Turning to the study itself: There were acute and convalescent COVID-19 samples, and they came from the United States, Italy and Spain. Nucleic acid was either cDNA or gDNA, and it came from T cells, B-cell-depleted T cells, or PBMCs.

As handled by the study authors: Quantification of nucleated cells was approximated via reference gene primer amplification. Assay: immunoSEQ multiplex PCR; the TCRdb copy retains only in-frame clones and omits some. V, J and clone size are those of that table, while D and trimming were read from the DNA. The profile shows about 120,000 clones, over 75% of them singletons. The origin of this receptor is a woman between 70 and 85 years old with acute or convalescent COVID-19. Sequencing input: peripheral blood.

The CDR3, as DNA: TGTGCCAGCAGCTTTCCGGACAGGGGAGAGACCCAGTACTTC. Its protein product is CASSFPDRGETQYF. The rearrangement joins TRBV7-2 to TRBJ2-5; 9 bases line up with TRBD1. Unmatched junction bases numbered 3, after V lost 3 bases and J lost 4 bases. Germline lookup yields CDR1 SGHTA and CDR2 FQGNSA. CDR3 length: 14 amino acids.